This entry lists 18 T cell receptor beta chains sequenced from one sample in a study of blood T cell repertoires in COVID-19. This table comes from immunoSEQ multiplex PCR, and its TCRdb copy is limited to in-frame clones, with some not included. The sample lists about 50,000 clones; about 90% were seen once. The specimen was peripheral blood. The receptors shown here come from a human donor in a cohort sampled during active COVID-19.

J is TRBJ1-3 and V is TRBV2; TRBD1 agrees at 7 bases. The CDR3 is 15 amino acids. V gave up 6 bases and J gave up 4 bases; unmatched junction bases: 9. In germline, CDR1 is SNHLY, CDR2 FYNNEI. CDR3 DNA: TGTGCCAGCAGCTCCGACAGGGTGGAAGGAAACACCATATATTTT. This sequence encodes CASSSDRVEGNTIYF.

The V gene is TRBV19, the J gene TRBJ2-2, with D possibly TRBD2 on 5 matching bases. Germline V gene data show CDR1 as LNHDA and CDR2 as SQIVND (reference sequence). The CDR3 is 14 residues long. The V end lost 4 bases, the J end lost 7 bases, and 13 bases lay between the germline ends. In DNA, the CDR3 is TGTGCCAGTAGTACCGTAGCGAGAGGCGGGGAGCTGTTTTTT. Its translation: CASSTVARGGELFF.

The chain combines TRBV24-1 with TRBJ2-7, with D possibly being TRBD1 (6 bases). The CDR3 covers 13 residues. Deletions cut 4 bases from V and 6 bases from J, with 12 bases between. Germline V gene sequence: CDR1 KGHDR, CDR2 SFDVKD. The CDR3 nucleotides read TGTGCCACCAGTGAAACACAGGGTGGCGAGCAGTACTTC. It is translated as CATSETQGGEQYF.

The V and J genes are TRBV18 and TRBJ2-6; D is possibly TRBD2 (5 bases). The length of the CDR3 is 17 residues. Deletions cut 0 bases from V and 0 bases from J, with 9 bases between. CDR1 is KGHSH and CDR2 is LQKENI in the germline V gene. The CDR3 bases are TGTGCCAGCTCACCACCGTCGGGGAGCTCTGGGGCCAACGTCCTGACTTTC. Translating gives CASSPPSGSSGANVLTF.

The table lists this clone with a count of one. The CDR3 loop reads CASSRQGQGSSYEQYF. Here the CDR3 DNA reads TGTGCCAGCAGCCGCCAAGGACAGGGAAGCTCCTACGAGCAGTACTTC. This chain joins TRBV14 and TRBJ2-7, with 8 nucleotides matching TRBD1. The CDR3 is made up of 16 amino acids. J lost 0 bases, V lost 4 bases, and 8 bases had no gene match. CDR1 and CDR2 (germline): SGHDN, FVKESK.

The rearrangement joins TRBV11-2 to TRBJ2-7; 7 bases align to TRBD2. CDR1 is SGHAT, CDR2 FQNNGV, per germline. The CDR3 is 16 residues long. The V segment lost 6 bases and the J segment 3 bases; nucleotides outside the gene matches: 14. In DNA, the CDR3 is TGTGCCAGCAGGTCAACAGTGGGACTATTGGTCTACGAGCAGTACTTC. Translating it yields CASRSTVGLLVYEQYF.

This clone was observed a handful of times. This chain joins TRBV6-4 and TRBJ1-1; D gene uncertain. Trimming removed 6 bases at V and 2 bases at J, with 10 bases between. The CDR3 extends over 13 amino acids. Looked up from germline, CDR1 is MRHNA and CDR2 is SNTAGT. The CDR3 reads CASSSSLNTEAFF. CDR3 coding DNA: TGTGCCAGCAGCAGTTCCCTTAACACTGAAGCTTTCTTT.

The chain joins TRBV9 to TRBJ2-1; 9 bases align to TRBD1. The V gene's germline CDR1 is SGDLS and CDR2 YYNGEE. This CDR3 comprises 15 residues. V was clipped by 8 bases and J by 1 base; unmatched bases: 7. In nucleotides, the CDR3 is TGTGCCAGTACGAGTGGACAGGGGTCCTACAATGAGCAGTTCTTC. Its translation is CASTSGQGSYNEQFF. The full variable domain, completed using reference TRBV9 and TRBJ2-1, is DSGVTQTPKHLITATGQRVTLRCSPRSGDLSVYWYQQSLDQGLQFLIQYYNGEERAKGNILERFSAQQFPDLHSELNLSSLELGDSALYFCASTSGQGSYNEQFFGPGTRLTVL.

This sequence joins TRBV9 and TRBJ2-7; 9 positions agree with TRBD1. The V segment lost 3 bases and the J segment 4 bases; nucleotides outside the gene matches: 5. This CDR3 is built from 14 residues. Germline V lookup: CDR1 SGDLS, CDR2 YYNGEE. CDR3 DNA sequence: TGTGCCAGCAGCGGGGGACAGGGAGGGTACGAGCAGTACTTC. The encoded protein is CASSGGQGGYEQYF.

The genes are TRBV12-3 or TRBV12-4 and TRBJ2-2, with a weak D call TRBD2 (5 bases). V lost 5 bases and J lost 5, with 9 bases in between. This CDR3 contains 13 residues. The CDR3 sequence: CASSEKRTGELFF. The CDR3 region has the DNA TGTGCCAGCAGTGAAAAGCGGACCGGGGAGCTGTTTTTT.

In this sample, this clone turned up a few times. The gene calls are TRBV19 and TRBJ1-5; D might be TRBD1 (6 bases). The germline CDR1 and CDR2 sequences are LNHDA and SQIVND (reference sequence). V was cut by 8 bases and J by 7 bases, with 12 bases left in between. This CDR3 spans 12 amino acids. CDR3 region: CASELQGQPQHF. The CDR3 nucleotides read TGTGCCAGTGAACTCCAGGGGCAGCCCCAGCATTTT.

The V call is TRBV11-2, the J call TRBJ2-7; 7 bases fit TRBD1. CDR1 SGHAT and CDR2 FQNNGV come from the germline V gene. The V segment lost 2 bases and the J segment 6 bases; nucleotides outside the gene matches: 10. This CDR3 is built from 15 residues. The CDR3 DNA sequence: TGTGCCAGCAGCTTAATTACAGGGGAATCGGGCGAGCAGTACTTC. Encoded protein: CASSLITGESGEQYF.

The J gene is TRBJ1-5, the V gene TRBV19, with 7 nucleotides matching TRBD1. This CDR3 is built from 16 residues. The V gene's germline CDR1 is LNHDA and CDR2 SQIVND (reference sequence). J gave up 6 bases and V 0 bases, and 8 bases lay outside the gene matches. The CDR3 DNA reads TGTGCCAGTAGTATAGAACTCCCAGGGGGGACTCAGCCCCAGCATTTT. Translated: CASSIELPGGTQPQHF. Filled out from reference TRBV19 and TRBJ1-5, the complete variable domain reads DGGITQSPKYLFRKEGQNVTLSCEQNLNHDAMYWYRQDPGQGLRLIYYSQIVNDFQKGDIAEGYSVSREKKESFPLTVTSAQKNPTAFYLCASSIELPGGTQPQHFGDGTRLSIL.

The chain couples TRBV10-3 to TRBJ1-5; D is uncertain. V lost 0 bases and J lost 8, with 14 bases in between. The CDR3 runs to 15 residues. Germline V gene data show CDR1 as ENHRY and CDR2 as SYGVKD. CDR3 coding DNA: TGTGCCATCAGTGAGTCTGAGACACCGCGGGAGCCCCAGCATTTT. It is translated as CAISESETPREPQHF.

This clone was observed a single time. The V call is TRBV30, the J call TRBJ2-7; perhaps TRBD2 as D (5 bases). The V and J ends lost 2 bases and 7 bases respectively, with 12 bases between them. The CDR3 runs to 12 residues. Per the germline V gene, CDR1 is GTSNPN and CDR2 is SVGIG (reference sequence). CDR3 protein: CAWSPGTREQYF. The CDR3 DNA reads TGTGCCTGGAGTCCGGGAACGAGGGAGCAGTACTTC.

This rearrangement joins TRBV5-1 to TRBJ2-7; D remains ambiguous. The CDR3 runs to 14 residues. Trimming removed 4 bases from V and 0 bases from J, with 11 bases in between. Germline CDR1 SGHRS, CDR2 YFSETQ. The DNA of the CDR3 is TGCGCCAGCAGCGCCGCCGGGTCCTCCTACGAGCAGTACTTC. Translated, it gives CASSAAGSSYEQYF.

The chain's CDR3 is CASSPQGGSNEQYF. The DNA of the CDR3 is TGTGCCAGCAGCCCCCAGGGGGGTTCGAACGAGCAGTACTTC. The V and J genes are TRBV9 and TRBJ2-7, with D possibly TRBD1 on 7 matching bases. The germline gives CDR1 SGDLS, CDR2 YYNGEE. Trimming shortened V by 4 bases and J by 5 bases, and 16 bases separated the two germline ends. This CDR3 contains 14 residues.

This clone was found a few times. In DNA form, the CDR3 reads TGTGCCAGCAGTGGGACAGCGTCCTACGAGCAGTACTTC. Its translation: CASSGTASYEQYF. The chain carries TRBV25-1 and TRBJ2-7; D may be TRBD1 (6 bases). V was trimmed by 4 bases and J by 1 base, leaving 8 bases between them. Germline values: CDR1 MGHDK, CDR2 SYGVNS. The CDR3 loop spans 13 amino acids.